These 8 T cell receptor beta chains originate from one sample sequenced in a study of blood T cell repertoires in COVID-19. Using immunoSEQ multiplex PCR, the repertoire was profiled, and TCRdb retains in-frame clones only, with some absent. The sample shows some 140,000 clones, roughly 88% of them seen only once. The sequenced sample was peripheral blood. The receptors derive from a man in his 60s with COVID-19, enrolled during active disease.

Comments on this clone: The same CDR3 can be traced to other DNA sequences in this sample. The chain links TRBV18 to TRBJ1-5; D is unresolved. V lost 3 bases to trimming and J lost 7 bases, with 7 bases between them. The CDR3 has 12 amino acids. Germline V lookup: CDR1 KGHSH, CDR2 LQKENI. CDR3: CASSPAGQPQHF. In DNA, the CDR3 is TGTGCCAGCTCACCGGCAGGACAGCCCCAGCATTTT.

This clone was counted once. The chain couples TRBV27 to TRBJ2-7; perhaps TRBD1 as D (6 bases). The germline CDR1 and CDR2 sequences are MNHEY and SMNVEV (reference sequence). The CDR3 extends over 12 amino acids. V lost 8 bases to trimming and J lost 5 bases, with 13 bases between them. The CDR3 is CASGRGTHEQYF. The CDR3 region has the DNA TGTGCCAGCGGCAGGGGAACCCACGAGCAGTACTTC.

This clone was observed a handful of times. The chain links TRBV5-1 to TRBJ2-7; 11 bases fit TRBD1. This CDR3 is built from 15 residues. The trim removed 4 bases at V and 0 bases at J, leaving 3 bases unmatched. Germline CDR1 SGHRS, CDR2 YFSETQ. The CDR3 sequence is CASSKGTGGSYEQYF. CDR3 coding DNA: TGCGCCAGCAGCAAAGGGACAGGGGGCTCCTACGAGCAGTACTTC.

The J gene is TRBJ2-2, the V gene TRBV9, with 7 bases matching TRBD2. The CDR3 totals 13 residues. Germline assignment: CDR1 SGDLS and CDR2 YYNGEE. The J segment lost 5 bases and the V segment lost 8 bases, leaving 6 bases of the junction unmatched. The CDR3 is CASTLGGTGELFF. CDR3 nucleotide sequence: TGTGCCAGTACCCTGGGGGGGACCGGGGAGCTGTTTTTT.

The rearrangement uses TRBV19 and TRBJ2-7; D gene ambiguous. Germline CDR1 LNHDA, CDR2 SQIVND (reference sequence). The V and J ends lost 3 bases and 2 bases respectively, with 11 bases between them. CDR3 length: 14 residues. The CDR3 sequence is CASSIGGLPYEQYF. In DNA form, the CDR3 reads TGTGCCAGTAGTATTGGTGGCCTCCCCTACGAGCAGTACTTC.

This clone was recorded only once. In nucleotides, the CDR3 is TGCGCCAGCAGCCAAGAGTCGGGATCCTACACTGAAGCTTTCTTT. As protein: CASSQESGSYTEAFF. The chain employs TRBV4-3 and TRBJ1-1; D is undetermined. The V gene's germline CDR1 is LGHNA and CDR2 YSLEER. Deletions cut 0 bases from V and 3 bases from J, with 11 bases between. The CDR3 contains 15 residues.

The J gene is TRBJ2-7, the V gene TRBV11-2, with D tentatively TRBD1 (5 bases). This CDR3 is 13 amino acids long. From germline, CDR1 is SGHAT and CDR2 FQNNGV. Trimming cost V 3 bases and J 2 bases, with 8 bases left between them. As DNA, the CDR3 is TGTGCCAGCAGCTTTACAGGCACCTACGAGCAGTACTTC. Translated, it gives CASSFTGTYEQYF.

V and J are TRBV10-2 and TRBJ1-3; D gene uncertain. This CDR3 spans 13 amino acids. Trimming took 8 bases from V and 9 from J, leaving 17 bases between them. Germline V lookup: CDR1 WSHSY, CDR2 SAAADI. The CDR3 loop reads CASFAAASGTIYF. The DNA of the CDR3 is TGCGCCAGCTTTGCAGCCGCATCGGGCACCATATATTTT.